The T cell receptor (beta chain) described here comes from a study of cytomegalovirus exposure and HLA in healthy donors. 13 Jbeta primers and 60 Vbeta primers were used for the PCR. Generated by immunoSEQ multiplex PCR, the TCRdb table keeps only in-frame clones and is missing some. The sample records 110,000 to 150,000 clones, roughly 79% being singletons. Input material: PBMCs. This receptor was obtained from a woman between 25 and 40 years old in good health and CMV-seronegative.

The CDR3 reads CASSPLNSGPTGTGELFF. The CDR3 region has the DNA TGTGCCAGCTCACCACTCAACAGCGGACCCACGGGCACCGGGGAGCTGTTTTTT. The chain recombines TRBV18 with TRBJ2-2; D might be TRBD2 (5 bases). V was trimmed by 1 base and J by 4 bases, leaving 19 bases between them. This CDR3 comprises 18 residues. Germline CDR1 KGHSH, CDR2 LQKENI.